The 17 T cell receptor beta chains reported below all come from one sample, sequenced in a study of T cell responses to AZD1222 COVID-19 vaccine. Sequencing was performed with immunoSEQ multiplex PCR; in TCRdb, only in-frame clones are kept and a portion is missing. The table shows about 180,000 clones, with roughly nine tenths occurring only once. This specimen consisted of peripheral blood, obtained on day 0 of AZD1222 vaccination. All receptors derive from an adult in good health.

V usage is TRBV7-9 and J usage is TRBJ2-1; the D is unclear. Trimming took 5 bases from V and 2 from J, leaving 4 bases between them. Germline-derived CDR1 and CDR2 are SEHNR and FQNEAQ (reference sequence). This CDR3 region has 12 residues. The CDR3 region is CASSPTYNEQFF. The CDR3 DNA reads TGTGCCAGCAGCCCAACCTACAATGAGCAGTTCTTC.

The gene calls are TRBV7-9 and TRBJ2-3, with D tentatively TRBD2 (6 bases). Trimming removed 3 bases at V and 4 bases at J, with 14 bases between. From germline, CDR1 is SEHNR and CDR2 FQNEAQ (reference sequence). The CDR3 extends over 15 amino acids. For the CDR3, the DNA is TGTGCCAGCAGCTTCCGCTCTTGGGGGGCAGATACGCAGTATTTT. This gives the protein CASSFRSWGADTQYF.

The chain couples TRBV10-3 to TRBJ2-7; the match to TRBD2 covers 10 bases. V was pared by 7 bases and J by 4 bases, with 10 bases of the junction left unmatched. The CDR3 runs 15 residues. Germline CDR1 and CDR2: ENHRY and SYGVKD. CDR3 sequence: CAITREAGGDYEQYF. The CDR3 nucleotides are TGTGCCATCACAAGGGAAGCGGGAGGGGATTACGAGCAGTACTTC.

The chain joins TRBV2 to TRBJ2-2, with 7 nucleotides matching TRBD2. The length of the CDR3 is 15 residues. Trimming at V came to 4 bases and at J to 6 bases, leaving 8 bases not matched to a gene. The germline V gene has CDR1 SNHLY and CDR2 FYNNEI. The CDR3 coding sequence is TGTGCCAGCAGTGGGACTAGAGTCAGCGCCGGGGAGCTGTTTTTT. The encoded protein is CASSGTRVSAGELFF.

This CDR3 reads CASSSRRENEAFF. As DNA, the CDR3 is TGTGCCAGCAGCTCGAGAAGGGAAAATGAAGCTTTCTTT. The chain employs TRBV5-4 and TRBJ1-1, with unresolved D. The CDR3 runs to 13 residues. CDR1 SGHNT and CDR2 YYREEE come from the germline V gene (reference sequence). The V end lost 3 bases, the J end lost 7 bases, and 13 bases lay between the germline ends.

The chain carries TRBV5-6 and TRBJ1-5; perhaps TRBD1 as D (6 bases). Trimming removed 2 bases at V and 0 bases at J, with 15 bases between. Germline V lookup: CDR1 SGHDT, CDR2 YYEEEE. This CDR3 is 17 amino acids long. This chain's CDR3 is CASSFNGRGGSNQPQHF. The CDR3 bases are TGTGCCAGCAGCTTTAATGGTAGAGGGGGTAGCAATCAGCCCCAGCATTTT. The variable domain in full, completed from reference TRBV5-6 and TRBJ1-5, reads DAGVTQSPTHLIKTRGQQVTLRCSPKSGHDTVSWYQQALGQGPQFIFQYYEEEERQRGNFPDRFSGHQFPNYSSELNVNALLLGDSALYLCASSFNGRGGSNQPQHFGDGTRLSIL.

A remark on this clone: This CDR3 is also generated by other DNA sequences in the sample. CDR3 protein: CASSSDRGDYGYTF. DNA for the CDR3: TGTGCCAGCAGCTCGGACAGGGGAGACTATGGCTACACCTTC. V is TRBV7-2 and J is TRBJ1-2, with 9 bases identical to TRBD1. J lost 3 bases, V lost 4 bases, and 3 bases had no gene match. Germline loops: CDR1 SGHTA, CDR2 FQGNSA. CDR3 length equals 14 residues.

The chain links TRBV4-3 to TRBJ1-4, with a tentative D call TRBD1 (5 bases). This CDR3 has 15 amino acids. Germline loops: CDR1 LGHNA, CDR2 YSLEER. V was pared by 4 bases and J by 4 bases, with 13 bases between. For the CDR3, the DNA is TGCGCCAGCAGCCCGACCGGGACGTATAATGAAAAACTGTTTTTT. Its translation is CASSPTGTYNEKLFF.

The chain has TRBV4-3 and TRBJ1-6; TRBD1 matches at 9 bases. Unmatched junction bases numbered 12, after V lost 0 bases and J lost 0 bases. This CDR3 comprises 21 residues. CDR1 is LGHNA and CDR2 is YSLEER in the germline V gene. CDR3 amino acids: CASSQDYGTGFSISYNSPLHF. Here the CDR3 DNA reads TGCGCCAGCAGCCAAGATTACGGGACAGGGTTCTCTATCTCCTATAATTCACCCCTCCACTTT.

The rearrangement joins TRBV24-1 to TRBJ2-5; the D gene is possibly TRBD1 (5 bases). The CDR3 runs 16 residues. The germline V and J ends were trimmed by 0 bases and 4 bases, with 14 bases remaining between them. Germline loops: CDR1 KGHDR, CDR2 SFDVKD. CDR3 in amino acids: CATSDLRHDSTETQYF. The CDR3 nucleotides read TGTGCCACCAGTGATTTGAGGCATGACAGTACAGAGACCCAGTACTTC.

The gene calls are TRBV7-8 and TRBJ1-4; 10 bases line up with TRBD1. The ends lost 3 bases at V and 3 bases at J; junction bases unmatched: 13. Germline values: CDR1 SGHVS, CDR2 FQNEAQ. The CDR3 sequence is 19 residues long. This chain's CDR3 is CASSFPKGQGFSANEKLFF. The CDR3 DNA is TGTGCCAGCAGCTTCCCCAAGGGACAGGGGTTTTCAGCTAATGAAAAACTGTTTTTT. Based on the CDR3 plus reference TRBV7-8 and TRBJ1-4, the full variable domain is GAGVSQSPRYKVAKRGQDVALRCDPISGHVSLFWYQQALGQGPEFLTYFQNEAQLDKSGLPSDRFFAERPEGSVSTLKIQRTQQEDSAVYLCASSFPKGQGFSANEKLFFGSGTQLSVL.

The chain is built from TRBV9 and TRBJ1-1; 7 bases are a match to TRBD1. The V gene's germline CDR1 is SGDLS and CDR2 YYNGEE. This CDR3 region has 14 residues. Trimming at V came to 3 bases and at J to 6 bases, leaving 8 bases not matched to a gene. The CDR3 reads CASSAPTGFAEAFF. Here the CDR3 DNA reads TGTGCCAGCAGCGCTCCGACAGGGTTCGCTGAAGCTTTCTTT.

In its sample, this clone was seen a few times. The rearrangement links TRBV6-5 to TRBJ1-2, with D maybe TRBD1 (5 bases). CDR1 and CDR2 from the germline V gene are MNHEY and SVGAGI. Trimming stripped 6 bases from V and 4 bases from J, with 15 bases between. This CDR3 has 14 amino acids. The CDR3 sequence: CASSPVRTLYGYTF. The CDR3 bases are TGTGCCAGCAGCCCCGTCCGGACACTCTATGGCTACACCTTC.

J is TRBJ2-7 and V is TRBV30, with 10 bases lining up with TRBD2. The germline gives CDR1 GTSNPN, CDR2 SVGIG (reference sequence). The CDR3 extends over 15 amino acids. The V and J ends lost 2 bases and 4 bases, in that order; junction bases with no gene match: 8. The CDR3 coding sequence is TGTGCCTGGAGTAGGAGGGCTAGCGGGAGTTACGAGCAGTACTTC. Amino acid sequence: CAWSRRASGSYEQYF.

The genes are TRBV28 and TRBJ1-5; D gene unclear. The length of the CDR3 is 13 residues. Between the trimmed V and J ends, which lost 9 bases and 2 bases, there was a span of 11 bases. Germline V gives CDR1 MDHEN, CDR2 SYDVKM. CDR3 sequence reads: CASVSGGNQPQHF. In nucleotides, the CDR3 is TGTGCCAGTGTATCCGGGGGCAATCAGCCCCAGCATTTT.

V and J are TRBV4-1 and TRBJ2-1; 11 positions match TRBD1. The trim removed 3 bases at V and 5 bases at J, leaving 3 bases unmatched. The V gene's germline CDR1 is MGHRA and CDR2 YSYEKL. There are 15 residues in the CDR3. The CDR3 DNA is TGCGCCAGCAGCCAGGGACAGGGGGTACACAATGAGCAGTTCTTC. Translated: CASSQGQGVHNEQFF.

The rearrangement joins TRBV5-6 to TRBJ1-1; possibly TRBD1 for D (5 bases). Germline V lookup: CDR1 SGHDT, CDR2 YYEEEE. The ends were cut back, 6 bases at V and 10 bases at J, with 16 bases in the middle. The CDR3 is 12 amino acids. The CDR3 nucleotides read TGTGCCAGCACCTTTCATGGGGCTGGAGCTTTCTTT. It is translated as CASTFHGAGAFF.